The 22 T cell receptor beta chains in this list originate from one sample, sequenced in a study of OX40 agonist ivuxolimab in advanced cancers. Sequencing was performed with immunoSEQ multiplex PCR; in TCRdb, only in-frame clones are kept and a portion is missing. The sample consists of more than 70,000 clones, about four fifths of them appearing once. The starting material was CD4+ or CD8+ T cells sorted from blood, obtained in a trial of the OX40 agonist ivuxolimab. The receptors stem from an adult with an advanced solid tumor such as melanoma, head and neck, liver or kidney cancer.

The gene calls are TRBV7-9 and TRBJ2-3, with 8 bases lining up with TRBD1. CDR1 and CDR2 (germline): SEHNR, FQNEAQ (reference sequence). The CDR3 runs 16 residues. Trimming at V came to 5 bases and at J to 2 bases, leaving 9 bases not matched to a gene. CDR3 nucleotides: TGTGCCAGCAGCCGAGACGAGGACAGGGTCACAGATACGCAGTATTTT. It encodes CASSRDEDRVTDTQYF.

This sequence joins TRBV7-2 and TRBJ2-7; D call uncertain. Trimming shortened V by 5 bases and J by 0 bases, and 2 bases separated the two germline ends. From germline, CDR1 is SGHTA and CDR2 FQGNSA. The length of the CDR3 is 11 residues. CDR3: CASSPSYEQYF. The CDR3 DNA is TGTGCCAGCAGCCCCTCCTACGAGCAGTACTTC. The whole variable domain, remainder taken from reference TRBV7-2 and TRBJ2-7, is GAGVSQSPSNKVTEKGKDVELRCDPISGHTALYWYRQSLGQGLEFLIYFQGNSAPDKSGLPSDRFSAERTGGSVSTLTIQRTQQEDSAVYLCASSPSYEQYFGPGTRLTVT.

The J gene is TRBJ1-5, the V gene TRBV29-1; D may be TRBD1 (5 bases). This CDR3 is 13 amino acids long. The V end was cut by 6 bases, the J end by 7 bases, with 16 bases between. Germline V CDR1 and CDR2: SQVTM, ANQGSEA. The CDR3: CSVDQGRGQPQHF. The CDR3 DNA reads TGCAGCGTAGACCAGGGACGCGGCCAGCCCCAGCATTTT.

The chain carries TRBV7-8 and TRBJ2-7; D is tentatively TRBD1 or TRBD2 (5 bases each). V lost 7 bases and J lost 5, with 18 bases in between. There are 14 residues in the CDR3. In germline, CDR1 is SGHVS, CDR2 FQNEAQ. CDR3 DNA sequence: TGTGCCAGCACCCACCTGAGGGGCGCGGACGAGCAGTACTTC. It encodes CASTHLRGADEQYF.

This clone appeared once. The genes are TRBV6-6 and TRBJ2-1; tentatively, D is TRBD1 (7 bases). This CDR3 is 15 amino acids long. Germline V gene data show CDR1 as MNHNY and CDR2 as SVGAGI (reference sequence). V was clipped by 7 bases and J by 1 base, with 14 bases between them. This chain's CDR3 is CASIPRGASYNEQFF. The DNA for the CDR3 is TGTGCCAGCATTCCCAGGGGGGCGTCCTACAATGAGCAGTTCTTC.

This chain joins TRBV5-4 and TRBJ1-2; 7 positions agree with TRBD1. The CDR3 consists of 13 residues. The V gene's germline CDR1 is SGHNT and CDR2 YYREEE (reference sequence). Germline trimming cut 4 bases from V and 2 bases from J; bases unmatched to any gene: 2. CDR3 sequence reads: CASSPDRNYGYTF. CDR3 nucleotide sequence: TGTGCCAGCAGCCCGGACAGGAACTATGGCTACACCTTC.

V usage is TRBV19 and J usage is TRBJ2-2; 7 positions match TRBD1. The trim removed 3 bases at V and 3 bases at J, leaving 1 base unmatched. Germline V gene sequence: CDR1 LNHDA, CDR2 SQIVND (reference sequence). The CDR3 runs 14 residues. This CDR3 reads CASSIDRDTGELFF. The CDR3 nucleotides read TGTGCCAGTAGTATCGACAGGGACACCGGGGAGCTGTTTTTT.

CDR3 bases: TGTGCCAGCAGTTTATCTGACAGGAACTACACCTTC. It is translated as CASSLSDRNYTF. The chain carries TRBV28 and TRBJ1-2; perhaps TRBD1 as D (6 bases). Germline-derived CDR1 and CDR2 are MDHEN and SYDVKM. The CDR3 consists of 12 residues. Trimming pared 1 base from V and 10 bases from J, leaving 10 bases between.

The chain is built from TRBV7-8 and TRBJ2-2; D uncertain. The length of the CDR3 is 16 residues. V lost 1 base and J 1 base, leaving 10 bases between the germline ends. Germline V gives CDR1 SGHVS, CDR2 FQNEAQ. CDR3 in amino acids: CASSLVPGMNTGELFF. The CDR3 region has the DNA TGTGCCAGCAGCTTAGTACCAGGCATGAACACCGGGGAGCTGTTTTTT.

J is TRBJ2-3 and V is TRBV15; 10 positions match TRBD2. After removal of 5 bases from V and 6 bases from J, the junction contained 14 bases not matched to a gene. Looked up from germline, CDR1 is LNHNV and CDR2 is YYDKDF (reference sequence). This CDR3 comprises 17 residues. DNA for the CDR3: TGTGCCACCAGCGGAGCGGGGGGGCGGCGATACGGTGATACGCAGTATTTT. Translated: CATSGAGGRRYGDTQYF.

This clone occurred once. V is TRBV27 and J is TRBJ1-2, with 7 nucleotides matching TRBD1. This CDR3 contains 13 residues. Trimming cost V 8 bases and J 1 base; bases outside gene matches: 4. Germline assignment: CDR1 MNHEY and CDR2 SMNVEV (reference sequence). The CDR3 reads CASDRDSNYGYTF. CDR3 sequence (DNA): TGTGCCAGCGACCGGGACAGTAACTATGGCTACACCTTC.

V gene TRBV7-2 combines with J gene TRBJ1-5, with no clear D. This CDR3 contains 13 residues. Germline lookup yields CDR1 SGHTA and CDR2 FQGNSA. V was trimmed by 4 bases and J by 7 bases, leaving 11 bases between them. This CDR3 reads CASSSQKVQPQHF. The CDR3, as DNA: TGTGCCAGCAGCTCCCAAAAGGTCCAGCCCCAGCATTTT.

This chain uses TRBV18 with TRBJ2-1, with D perhaps TRBD2 (6 bases). CDR1 KGHSH and CDR2 LQKENI come from the germline V gene. There are 17 residues in the CDR3. The ends were cut back, 3 bases at V and 0 bases at J, with 15 bases in the middle. The CDR3 sequence is CASSPAGGGSSYNEQFF. The CDR3 DNA reads as TGTGCCAGCTCACCCGCGGGCGGAGGGAGCTCCTACAATGAGCAGTTCTTC.

V gene TRBV11-2 combines with J gene TRBJ1-3, with D uncertain. The CDR3 length is 16 residues. The germline gives CDR1 SGHAT, CDR2 FQNNGV. Trimming cost V 5 bases and J 0 bases, with 14 bases left between them. CDR3 protein: CASSPPKTISGNTIYF. In DNA, the CDR3 is TGTGCCAGCAGCCCACCAAAGACAATCTCTGGAAACACCATATATTTT.

This clone was recorded once. V usage is TRBV4-3 and J usage is TRBJ1-6; unclear D gene. From germline, CDR1 is LGHNA and CDR2 YSLEER. Trimming left V 0 bases short and J 7 bases short, with 7 bases between. The CDR3 loop spans 14 amino acids. This CDR3 is CASSQDGPNSPLHF. CDR3 in DNA: TGCGCCAGCAGCCAAGATGGTCCAAATTCACCCCTCCACTTT.

The V and J genes are TRBV19 and TRBJ1-4; unclear D gene. This CDR3 contains 16 residues. Germline V gene lookup returns CDR1 LNHDA and CDR2 SQIVND (reference sequence). V was trimmed by 10 bases and J by 0 bases, leaving 18 bases between them. CDR3: CATKGRGLATNEKLFF. CDR3 nucleotides: TGTGCCACCAAAGGGAGAGGACTTGCAACTAATGAAAAACTGTTTTTT.

The CDR3 region is CASSKGTANTEAFF. The DNA for the CDR3 is TGTGCCAGCAGCAAAGGGACCGCGAACACTGAAGCTTTCTTT. The V call is TRBV7-9, the J call TRBJ1-1; tentative D call: TRBD1 (5 bases). CDR1 and CDR2 from the germline V gene are SEHNR and FQNEAQ (reference sequence). The CDR3 extends over 14 amino acids. The germline V and J ends were trimmed by 5 bases and 1 base, with 11 bases remaining between them.

This rearrangement joins TRBV11-2 to TRBJ2-2; D might be TRBD2 (5 bases). The germline CDR1 and CDR2 sequences are SGHAT and FQNNGV. CDR3 size: 17 residues. V was cut by 3 bases and J by 2 bases, with 16 bases left in between. The CDR3 DNA follows: TGTGCCAGCAGCTTCTCCATGAGGGCCCTAAACACCGGGGAGCTGTTTTTT. Translated: CASSFSMRALNTGELFF.

V and J are TRBV28 and TRBJ1-3; no reliable D call. With 2 bases removed from V and 6 bases from J, the gap between germline ends came to 5 bases. The germline V gene has CDR1 MDHEN and CDR2 SYDVKM. This CDR3 spans 12 amino acids. The CDR3 region is CASSLSENTIYF. In nucleotides, the CDR3 is TGTGCCAGCAGTTTAAGTGAAAACACCATATATTTT.

This clone occurred a few times. The sample carries other DNA sequences with the same CDR3. The V gene is TRBV25-1, the J gene TRBJ2-7; no clear D gene. Germline values: CDR1 MGHDK, CDR2 SYGVNS. CDR3 length equals 11 residues. Trimming removed 6 bases at V and 3 bases at J, with 6 bases between. The CDR3 is CASSTIYEQYF. The CDR3 region has the DNA TGTGCCAGCAGCACAATCTACGAGCAGTACTTC.

This chain connects TRBV2 to TRBJ1-2, with 7 positions matching TRBD1. V lost 7 bases and J lost 10; bases outside the gene matches: 9. CDR3 size: 12 residues. Germline CDR1 SNHLY, CDR2 FYNNEI. The chain's CDR3 is CASIRTGGAYTF. CDR3 bases: TGTGCCAGCATTCGGACAGGCGGGGCCTACACCTTC.

A few counts support this clone. The chain couples TRBV15 to TRBJ1-4; possibly TRBD1 for D (6 bases). The CDR3 consists of 14 residues. Germline-derived CDR1 and CDR2 are LNHNV and YYDKDF (reference sequence). The germline V and J ends were trimmed by 6 bases and 2 bases, with 10 bases remaining between them. CDR3 sequence reads: CATSKGGTNEKLFF. Here the CDR3 DNA reads TGTGCCACCAGTAAGGGGGGCACTAATGAAAAACTGTTTTTT.